Given below is one T cell receptor beta chain in context. V lost 1 base and J lost 4; bases outside the gene matches: 7. The length of the CDR3 is 18 residues. Germline V gene data show CDR1 as SGHTS and CDR2 as YDEGEE. Measured with immunoSEQ multiplex PCR; TCRdb has only the in-frame clones, and not every one. The sample carries tens of thousands of clones, roughly nine tenths recorded once. The source of the sample is a study of blood T cell repertoires in COVID-19. Study context: The study drew acute and convalescent COVID-19 samples from the United States, Italy and Spain. Sources were T cells, B-cell-depleted T cells, or PBMCs; the material itself was cDNA or gDNA.

The sequenced material came from peripheral blood. This receptor was identified in a man between 50 and 59 years old with active COVID-19. The rearrangement links TRBV5-8 to TRBJ2-3; 15 nucleotides line up with TRBD2. The CDR3 DNA follows: TGTGCCAGCAGCTTGCGTGGGACTAGCGGGGGGTCCGCAGATACGCAGTATTTT. It is translated as CASSLRGTSGGSADTQYF.